This T cell receptor (beta chain) stems from a study of T-cell memory formation after mild COVID-19. Broader study findings: Day 15 to 85 contractors were CD4/CD8 balanced; later expanders leaned CD4+.

This clonotype has a count of ten or more. The antigen is not known. The germline V gene has CDR1 SGHRS and CDR2 YFSETQ. J lost 3 bases, V lost 4 bases, and 9 bases had no gene match. The CDR3 length is 15 residues. TCRdb re-analysed the 5' RACE reads in MiXCR, keeping a single row per CDR3 protein. The table shows roughly 190,000 distinct CDR3 sequences, with about a sixth occurring only once. V gene TRBV5-1 combines with J gene TRBJ2-7; 8 bases fit TRBD1. The receptor was derived from an adult woman who had mild COVID-19 (a few samples of this study predate the infection). Cell type and time point are not known. The sample was PBMCs or a T cell subset sorted from them (not recorded which). The CDR3 protein is CASSLEGQVSYEQYF. DNA for the CDR3: TGCGCCAGCAGCCTGGAGGGACAGGTCAGCTACGAGCAGTACTTC. The full variable domain, completed using reference TRBV5-1 and TRBJ2-7, is KAGVTQTPRYLIKTRGQQVTLSCSPISGHRSVSWYQQTPGQGLQFLFEYFSETQRNKGNFPGRFSGRQFSNSRSEMNVSTLELGDSALYLCASSLEGQVSYEQYFGPGTRLTVT.